This note documents a single TCR beta chain sequence. The target antigen is unknown. Between the trimmed V and J ends, which lost 7 bases and 3 bases, there was a span of 13 bases. The CDR3 runs 13 residues. Germline lookup yields CDR1 SQVTM and CDR2 ANQGSEA. This sample was included in a study of cytomegalovirus exposure and HLA in healthy donors. General observations from the study: Analysis performed later showed TCR beta chains linked to HLA being more clonally expanded than equally common others.

The PCR ran on 60 Vbeta and 13 Jbeta primers. Authors' analysis steps: As a later analysis found, there were 82 million or so unique TCR beta chains, of which roughly 11 million were shared. TCRdb's copy holds only in-frame clones and misses some; the assay was immunoSEQ multiplex PCR. D and trimming were read from the DNA, whereas the V and J calls and clone size are those reported in that table. The repertoire holds some 220,000 clones, with about 80% as singletons. Specimen: PBMCs. The V and J genes are TRBV29-1 and TRBJ1-5, with D possibly being TRBD1 (5 bases). This clonotype was sampled from a woman in her sixties in good health and CMV-seropositive. The CDR3 spells CSARGGPNQPQHF. CDR3 sequence (DNA): TGCAGCGCGCGGGGCGGCCCCAATCAGCCCCAGCATTTT.